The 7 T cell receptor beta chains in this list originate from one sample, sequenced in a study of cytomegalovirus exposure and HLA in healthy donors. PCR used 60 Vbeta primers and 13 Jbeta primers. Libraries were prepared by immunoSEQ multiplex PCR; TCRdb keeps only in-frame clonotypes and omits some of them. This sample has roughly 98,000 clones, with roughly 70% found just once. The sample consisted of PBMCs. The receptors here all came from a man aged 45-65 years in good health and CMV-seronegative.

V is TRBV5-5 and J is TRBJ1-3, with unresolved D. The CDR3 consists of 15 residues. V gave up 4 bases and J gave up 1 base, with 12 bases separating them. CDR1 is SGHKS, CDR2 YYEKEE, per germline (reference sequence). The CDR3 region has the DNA TGTGCCAGCAGCCGACTTAGTGAATCTGGAAACACCATATATTTT. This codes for CASSRLSESGNTIYF.

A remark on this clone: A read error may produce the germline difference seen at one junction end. The CDR3 DNA is TGTTCCAGCCGAGCAACTAATGAAAAACTGTTTTTT. This codes for CSSRATNEKLFF. The genes are TRBV7-9 and TRBJ1-4; D gene ambiguous. The CDR3 is 12 residues long. Looked up from germline, CDR1 is SEHNR and CDR2 is FQNEAQ (reference sequence).

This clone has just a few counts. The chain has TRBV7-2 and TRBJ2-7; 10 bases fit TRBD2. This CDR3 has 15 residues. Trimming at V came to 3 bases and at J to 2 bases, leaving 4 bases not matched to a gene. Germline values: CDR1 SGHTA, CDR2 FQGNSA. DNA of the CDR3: TGTGCCAGCAGCTTCACTAGCGGGGCCACCTACGAGCAGTACTTC. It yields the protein CASSFTSGATYEQYF.

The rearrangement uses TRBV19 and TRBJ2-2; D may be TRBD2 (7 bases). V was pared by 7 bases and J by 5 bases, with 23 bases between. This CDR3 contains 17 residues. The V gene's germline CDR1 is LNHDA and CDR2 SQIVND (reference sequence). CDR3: CASTRGRGAKMTGELFF. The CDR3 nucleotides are TGTGCCAGTACCCGGGGGAGGGGGGCGAAGATGACCGGGGAGCTGTTTTTT.

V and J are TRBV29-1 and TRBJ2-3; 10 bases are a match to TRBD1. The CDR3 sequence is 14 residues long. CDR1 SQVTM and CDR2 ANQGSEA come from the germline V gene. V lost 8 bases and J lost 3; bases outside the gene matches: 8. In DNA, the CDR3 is TGCAGCTATACCGGGACAGGGGTAACAGATACGCAGTATTTT. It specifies CSYTGTGVTDTQYF.

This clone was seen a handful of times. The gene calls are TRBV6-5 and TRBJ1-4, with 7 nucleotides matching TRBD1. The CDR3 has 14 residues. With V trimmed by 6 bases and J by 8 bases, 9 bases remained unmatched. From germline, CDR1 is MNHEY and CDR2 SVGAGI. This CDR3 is CASSSGTESEKLFF. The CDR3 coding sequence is TGTGCCAGCAGCTCCGGGACAGAGTCGGAAAAACTGTTTTTT.

CDR3 sequence reads: CASSDGAGGMEEQFF. The CDR3 region has the DNA TGTGCCAGCAGTGACGGGGCGGGAGGGATGGAGGAGCAGTTCTTC. This chain uses TRBV6-1 with TRBJ2-1; 9 nucleotides agree with TRBD2. This CDR3 has 15 residues. Germline loops: CDR1 MNHNS, CDR2 SASEGT. The V segment lost 3 bases and the J segment 10 bases; nucleotides outside the gene matches: 10.